These 30 T cell receptor beta chains share one sample of origin, sequenced in a study of T cell responses to AZD1222 COVID-19 vaccine. Profiling relied on immunoSEQ multiplex PCR, and the TCRdb table lists in-frame clones only, not all of them. The top ten clones hold around 6.7% of a sample with over 65,000 clones, 86% of them seen once. The source material was peripheral blood, sampled on day 0 of AZD1222 vaccination. The receptors come from an adult in good health.

The rearrangement uses TRBV6-5 and TRBJ1-1; D is ambiguous. Germline V gene data show CDR1 as MNHEY and CDR2 as SVGAGI. This CDR3 contains 13 residues. The V end was cut by 4 bases, the J end by 7 bases, with 13 bases between. In nucleotides, the CDR3 is TGTGCCAGCAGTTTGGTGGGAAAGTTTGAAGCTTTCTTT. Amino acids: CASSLVGKFEAFF.

The gene calls are TRBV18 and TRBJ2-1, with TRBD2 as a possible D gene (6 bases). V was shortened by 4 bases and J by 9 bases, with 22 bases between the two germline ends. Germline loops: CDR1 KGHSH, CDR2 LQKENI. The CDR3 has 16 amino acids. CDR3 coding DNA: TGTGCCAGCTCACTCTCCGGGACTCTCGGACCGTCTGAGCAGTTCTTC. Translating gives CASSLSGTLGPSEQFF.

The genes are TRBV6-5 and TRBJ1-3; the D is unclear. The V end was cut by 6 bases, the J end by 4 bases, with 16 bases between. This CDR3 comprises 15 residues. Germline CDR1 and CDR2: MNHEY and SVGAGI. The CDR3 nucleotides read TGTGCCAGCAGGACTCAGGTCCTCGCGGGAAACACCATATATTTT. Translating gives CASRTQVLAGNTIYF.

The chain employs TRBV7-9 and TRBJ2-7; D perhaps matches TRBD2 (6 bases). Per the germline V gene, CDR1 is SEHNR and CDR2 is FQNEAQ (reference sequence). This CDR3 comprises 14 residues. V lost 3 bases to trimming and J lost 0 bases, with 9 bases between them. The CDR3 spells CASSLGLASYEQYF. Here the CDR3 DNA reads TGTGCCAGCAGCTTGGGACTCGCCTCCTACGAGCAGTACTTC.

This clone was counted a few times. V is TRBV4-2 and J is TRBJ1-5, with D unresolved. Trimming cost V 0 bases and J 5 bases, with 5 bases left between them. Germline V gene data show CDR1 as LGHNA and CDR2 as YNFKEQ. This CDR3 spans 13 amino acids. CDR3 DNA: TGTGCCAGCAGCCAAGAGTCCTATCAGCCCCAGCATTTT. This codes for CASSQESYQPQHF.

The CDR3: CASSLSPGQGKTQYF. Written as DNA, the CDR3 is TGCGCCAGCAGCTTGTCTCCTGGACAGGGGAAGACCCAGTACTTC. This sequence joins TRBV5-1 and TRBJ2-5; TRBD1 agrees at 9 bases. From germline, CDR1 is SGHRS and CDR2 YFSETQ. V shed 1 base, J shed 6 bases, and the junction held 7 bases outside the gene matches. The CDR3 spans 15 residues.

The chain combines TRBV18 with TRBJ2-3; TRBD2 matches at 9 bases. The CDR3 is 16 residues long. The junction had 4 bases not matched to a gene; V was cut back by 0 bases and J by 3 bases. Germline CDR1 and CDR2: KGHSH and LQKENI. The CDR3 sequence is CASSPPGLALTDTQYF. For the CDR3, the DNA is TGTGCCAGCTCACCACCGGGACTAGCCTTAACAGATACGCAGTATTTT.

This clone was observed a few times. This chain uses TRBV10-2 with TRBJ1-2, with 10 bases lining up with TRBD1. Germline V gene data show CDR1 as WSHSY and CDR2 as SAAADI. The V gene end was trimmed by 6 bases and the J gene end by 8 bases; junction bases not matched to a gene: 12. The CDR3 extends over 15 amino acids. The CDR3 nucleotides read TGCGCCAGCAGCCGCGGACAGGGGGATGCCTCCGGCTACACCTTC. This gives the protein CASSRGQGDASGYTF.

The chain is built from TRBV24-1 and TRBJ1-5; D remains ambiguous. V lost 2 bases to trimming and J lost 0 bases, with 16 bases between them. The germline CDR1 and CDR2 sequences are KGHDR and SFDVKD. The CDR3 runs to 18 residues. CDR3 in amino acids: CATSDSRQVFISNQPQHF. The CDR3 region has the DNA TGTGCCACCAGTGATTCTCGGCAGGTCTTCATTAGCAATCAGCCCCAGCATTTT.

The CDR3 DNA sequence: TGTGCCAGCAGTTCCGGGACAGATAATTCACCCCTCCACTTT. Translated, it gives CASSSGTDNSPLHF. V and J are TRBV27 and TRBJ1-6; 7 bases fit TRBD1. Germline V lookup: CDR1 MNHEY, CDR2 SMNVEV (reference sequence). CDR3 length: 14 residues. V trimming: 4 bases; J trimming: 5 bases; junction bases outside the gene matches: 2.

The chain combines TRBV28 with TRBJ2-7; D is ambiguous. CDR1 is MDHEN, CDR2 SYDVKM, per germline. The CDR3 sequence is 14 residues long. Trimming took off 2 bases at V and 2 bases at J, with 10 bases between the two ends. CDR3 DNA: TGTGCCAGCAGTTTAATAGCAGGAACCTACGAGCAGTACTTC. Translating gives CASSLIAGTYEQYF.

The chain combines TRBV6-5 with TRBJ1-5; D unclear. This CDR3 comprises 14 residues. V lost 0 bases and J 4 bases, leaving 7 bases between the germline ends. Germline V gene sequence: CDR1 MNHEY, CDR2 SVGAGI. The CDR3, as DNA: TGTGCCAGCAGTTACTCAGCTGGGAATCAGCCCCAGCATTTT. Its translation is CASSYSAGNQPQHF.

This chain connects TRBV7-2 to TRBJ2-3; 9 bases map to TRBD2. The CDR3 is 18 amino acids. Germline V gene lookup returns CDR1 SGHTA and CDR2 FQGNSA. V gave up 5 bases and J gave up 7 bases; unmatched junction bases: 19. The CDR3 sequence is CASSLRETSGFLTHTQYF. CDR3 sequence (DNA): TGTGCCAGCAGCCTCAGGGAGACTAGCGGTTTCCTCACGCATACGCAGTATTTT.

The chain is built from TRBV18 and TRBJ2-3, with D hard to call. Germline-derived CDR1 and CDR2 are KGHSH and LQKENI. The CDR3 is 16 residues long. V was shortened by 0 bases and J by 0 bases, with 10 bases between the two germline ends. The CDR3 reads CASSPPGFLSTDTQYF. The CDR3 DNA follows: TGTGCCAGCTCACCACCGGGGTTTCTTAGCACAGATACGCAGTATTTT.

The V gene is TRBV6-6, the J gene TRBJ2-3; D perhaps matches TRBD2 (5 bases). The V gene lost 0 bases and the J gene lost 1 base, with 8 bases spanning the gap. In germline, CDR1 is MNHNY, CDR2 SVGAGI (reference sequence). This CDR3 contains 15 residues. For the CDR3, the DNA is TGTGCCAGCAGTTACTCGAGCGGAGGCACAGATACGCAGTATTTT. Residues: CASSYSSGGTDTQYF.

The genes are TRBV6-5 and TRBJ1-4, with a possible D match to TRBD1 (5 bases). The germline V and J ends were trimmed by 8 bases and 8 bases, with 12 bases remaining between them. CDR1 and CDR2 from the germline V gene are MNHEY and SVGAGI. The CDR3 is 12 residues long. The CDR3 loop reads CASGGAGEKLFF. CDR3 DNA sequence: TGTGCCAGCGGAGGGGCGGGGGAAAAACTGTTTTTT.

The V and J genes are TRBV6-5 and TRBJ2-3, with 11 bases matching TRBD2. Germline-derived CDR1 and CDR2 are MNHEY and SVGAGI. The V segment lost 2 bases and the J segment 3 bases; nucleotides outside the gene matches: 1. The CDR3 is 15 residues long. The CDR3 loop is CASSYVAGGTDTQYF. The CDR3 region has the DNA TGTGCCAGCAGTTACGTAGCGGGGGGGACAGATACGCAGTATTTT.

On this clone itself: The sample has other DNA sequences that encode this CDR3 too. This chain uses TRBV19 with TRBJ2-2; D unresolved. The CDR3 is 14 residues long. Per the germline V gene, CDR1 is LNHDA and CDR2 is SQIVND (reference sequence). V was trimmed by 0 bases and J by 1 base, leaving 3 bases between them. CDR3 bases: TGTGCCAGTAGTATAGAAGGGAACACCGGGGAGCTGTTTTTT. Translated, it gives CASSIEGNTGELFF.

This clone was seen just once. The chain has TRBV28 and TRBJ2-3; unclear D gene. V dropped 7 bases and J dropped 2 bases, with 10 bases sitting between them. The CDR3 extends over 13 amino acids. CDR1 is MDHEN, CDR2 SYDVKM, per germline. CDR3 residues: CASKRLVTDTQYF. CDR3 sequence (DNA): TGTGCCAGCAAGAGGTTGGTCACAGATACGCAGTATTTT.

V usage is TRBV11-1 and J usage is TRBJ1-2; 9 bases line up with TRBD1. Germline-derived CDR1 and CDR2 are SGHAT and FQDESV (reference sequence). The CDR3 extends over 14 amino acids. V lost 3 bases, J lost 3 bases, and 2 bases stayed unmatched. The CDR3 loop is CASSLDRGDYGYTF. Written as DNA, the CDR3 is TGTGCCAGCAGCTTGGACAGGGGAGACTATGGCTACACCTTC.

CDR3 in amino acids: CASSLTGLGSLNTDTQYF. In DNA, the CDR3 is TGTGCCAGCAGTCTGACAGGGTTGGGATCCCTTAACACAGATACGCAGTATTTT. The chain employs TRBV28 and TRBJ2-3; 7 bases match TRBD1. The length of the CDR3 is 18 residues. CDR1 is MDHEN and CDR2 is SYDVKM in the germline V gene. Germline trimming cut 5 bases from V and 2 bases from J; bases unmatched to any gene: 16. The full variable domain, rest sourced from reference TRBV28 and TRBJ2-3, is DVKVTQSSRYLVKRTGEKVFLECVQDMDHENMFWYRQDPGLGLRLIYFSYDVKMKEKGDIPEGYSVSREKKERFSLILESASTNQTSMYLCASSLTGLGSLNTDTQYFGPGTRLTVL.

This sequence joins TRBV27 and TRBJ1-5, with 10 nucleotides matching TRBD1. CDR1 and CDR2 from the germline V gene are MNHEY and SMNVEV (reference sequence). The CDR3 totals 16 residues. The junction had 12 bases not matched to a gene; V was cut back by 4 bases and J by 9 bases. This CDR3 is CASSSIGQGVPGPQHF. The CDR3 DNA is TGTGCCAGCAGTTCCATAGGACAGGGGGTCCCCGGGCCCCAGCATTTT.

V is TRBV25-1 and J is TRBJ2-7; D is uncertain. The germline V gene has CDR1 MGHDK and CDR2 SYGVNS. The length of the CDR3 is 12 residues. V shed 4 bases and J shed 2 bases, with 6 bases lying between them. CDR3 bases: TGTGCCAGCAGTGGACCTCCCTACGAGCAGTACTTC. Translation: CASSGPPYEQYF.

This chain uses TRBV19 with TRBJ2-7, with TRBD1 matching over 9 bases. CDR1 is LNHDA, CDR2 SQIVND, per germline (reference sequence). Unmatched junction bases numbered 5, after V lost 6 bases and J lost 2 bases. This CDR3 comprises 14 residues. The CDR3 protein is CASSKGQGTYEQYF. The CDR3 DNA is TGTGCCAGTAGCAAGGGACAGGGCACCTACGAGCAGTACTTC.

The chain uses TRBV24-1 and TRBJ2-3; no clear D gene. The CDR3 extends over 15 amino acids. Deletions cut 4 bases from V and 1 base from J, with 11 bases between. Germline V gene data show CDR1 as KGHDR and CDR2 as SFDVKD. CDR3 amino acids: CATSDPYSRTDTQYF. As DNA, the CDR3 is TGTGCCACCAGTGACCCTTATAGTCGCACAGATACGCAGTATTTT.

The V gene is TRBV10-3, the J gene TRBJ1-1, with 7 bases identical to TRBD1. The V segment lost 6 bases and the J segment 4 bases; nucleotides outside the gene matches: 5. The CDR3 extends over 13 amino acids. Germline assignment: CDR1 ENHRY and CDR2 SYGVKD. As DNA, the CDR3 is TGTGCCATCAGCCCGACAGGGACCACTGAAGCTTTCTTT. Translated, it gives CAISPTGTTEAFF.

The rearrangement uses TRBV28 and TRBJ1-2, with 7 bases matching TRBD1. V lost 5 bases to trimming and J lost 2 bases; unmatched junction nucleotides: 5. Germline V CDR1 and CDR2: MDHEN, SYDVKM. This CDR3 spans 14 amino acids. The CDR3 region has the DNA TGTGCCAGCAGTCCTCCGACAGGGAACTATGGCTACACCTTC. It is translated as CASSPPTGNYGYTF.

This clone showed up just once. This chain uses TRBV5-8 with TRBJ1-4; D unclear. The CDR3 has 14 amino acids. The V end was cut by 4 bases, the J end by 8 bases, with 15 bases between. The germline gives CDR1 SGHTS, CDR2 YDEGEE. In DNA form, the CDR3 reads TGTGCCAGCAGCCTTCTGGGGTATGGGGAAAAACTGTTTTTT. Amino acids: CASSLLGYGEKLFF.

The V and J genes are TRBV19 and TRBJ1-6; 7 nucleotides match TRBD1. The junction had 8 bases not matched to a gene; V was cut back by 10 bases and J by 8 bases. This CDR3 contains 13 residues. Germline V gene data show CDR1 as LNHDA and CDR2 as SQIVND (reference sequence). The CDR3: CATRRGGDSPLHF. Written as DNA, the CDR3 is TGTGCCACCCGGAGAGGGGGCGATTCACCCCTCCACTTT.

The table lists this clone with a count of one. This chain uses TRBV16 with TRBJ1-1; D is unresolved. Germline assignment: CDR1 KGHSY and CDR2 FQNENV. Deletions cut 5 bases from V and 1 base from J, with 8 bases between. The CDR3 extends over 13 amino acids. This CDR3 is CASSSGTNTEAFF. The DNA of the CDR3 is TGTGCCAGCAGCTCGGGAACGAACACTGAAGCTTTCTTT.